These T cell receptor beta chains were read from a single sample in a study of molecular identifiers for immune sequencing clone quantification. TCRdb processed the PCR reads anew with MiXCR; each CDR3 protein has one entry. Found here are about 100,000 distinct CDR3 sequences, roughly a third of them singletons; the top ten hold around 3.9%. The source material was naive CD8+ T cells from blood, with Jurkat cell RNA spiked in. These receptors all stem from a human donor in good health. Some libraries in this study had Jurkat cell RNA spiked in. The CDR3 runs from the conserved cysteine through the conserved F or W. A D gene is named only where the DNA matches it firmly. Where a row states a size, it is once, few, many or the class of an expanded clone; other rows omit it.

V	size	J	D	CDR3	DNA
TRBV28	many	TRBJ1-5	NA	CASSLLTGSGQPQHF	TGTGCCAGCAGCCTCCTGACAGGATCAGGCCAGCCCCAGCATTTT
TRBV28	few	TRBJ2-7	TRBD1	CASSPGQGRPYEQYF	TGTGCCAGCAGTCCCGGACAGGGAAGACCGTACGAGCAGTACTTC
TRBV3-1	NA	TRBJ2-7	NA	CASSQQYGGYEQYF	TGTGCCAGCAGCCAACAATACGGGGGCTACGAGCAGTACTTC
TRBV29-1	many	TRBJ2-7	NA	CSVFYRHEQYF	TGCAGCGTTTTCTATCGGCACGAGCAGTACTTC
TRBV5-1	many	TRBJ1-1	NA	CASSLVGITEAFF	TGCGCCAGCAGCTTGGTGGGGATAACTGAAGCTTTCTTT
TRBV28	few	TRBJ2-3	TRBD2	CASSLASGSWTDTQYF	TGTGCCAGCAGTTTGGCTAGCGGGAGTTGGACAGATACGCAGTATTTT
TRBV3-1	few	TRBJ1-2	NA	CASSLDPPTDSNYGYTF	TGTGCCAGCAGCCTTGACCCCCCGACAGATTCTAACTATGGCTACACCTTC
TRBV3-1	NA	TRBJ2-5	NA	CASSQDSSWGSLTATQYF	TGTGCCAGCAGCCAAGACTCGTCCTGGGGTTCGCTGACGGCGACCCAGTACTTC
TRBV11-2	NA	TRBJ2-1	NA	CASSGHYNEQFF	TGTGCCAGCAGCGGACATTACAATGAGCAGTTCTTC
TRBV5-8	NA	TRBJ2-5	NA	CASGYGRETQYF	TGTGCCAGCGGCTATGGAAGAGAGACCCAGTACTTC
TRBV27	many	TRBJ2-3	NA	CASSLSPDTQYF	TGTGCCAGCAGTCTTAGCCCTGATACGCAGTATTTT
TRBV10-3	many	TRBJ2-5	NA	CAISGSQETQYF	TGTGCCATCAGTGGATCCCAAGAGACCCAGTACTTC
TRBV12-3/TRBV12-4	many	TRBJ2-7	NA	CASSQTGEQYF	TGTGCCAGCAGTCAAACGGGTGAGCAGTACTTC
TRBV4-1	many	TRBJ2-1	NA	CASSRDMGHEQFF	TGCGCCAGCAGCCGGGACATGGGGCATGAGCAGTTCTTC
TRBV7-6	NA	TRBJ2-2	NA	CASSLTPGLAHTGELLF	TGTGCCAGCAGCTTAACGCCGGGACTGGCACACACCGGGGAGCTGTTGTTT
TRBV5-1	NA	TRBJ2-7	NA	CASRSIKDPRYEQYF	TGCGCCAGCAGGTCAATCAAGGATCCGAGGTACGAGCAGTACTTC
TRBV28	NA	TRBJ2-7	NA	CASSFTGLPDLYELYF	TGTGCCAGCAGTTTTACCGGACTACCTGACCTCTACGAGCTGTACTTC
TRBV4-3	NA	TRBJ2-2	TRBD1	CASSQDRWAGTGDTGELIF	TGCGCCAGCAGCCAAGATAGGTGGGCCGGGACAGGGGACACCGGGGAGCTGATTTTT
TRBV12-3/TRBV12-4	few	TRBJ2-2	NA	CASGEGGGELFF	TGTGCCAGCGGGGAAGGCGGCGGGGAGCTGTTTTTT
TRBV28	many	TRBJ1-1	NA	CASTTGARGGTEAFF	TGTGCCAGCACCACTGGGGCAAGGGGCGGGACTGAAGCTTTCTTT
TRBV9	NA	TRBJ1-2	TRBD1	CASSHPRDRGEEIYGYTF	TGTGCCAGCAGCCATCCCAGAGACAGGGGGGAAGAGATTTATGGCTACACCTTC
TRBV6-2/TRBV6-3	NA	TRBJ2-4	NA	CASSYIGTYPNIQYF	TGTGCCAGCAGTTATATCGGGACATACCCAAACATTCAGTACTTC
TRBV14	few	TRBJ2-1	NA	CASSQETRTPANNEQFF	TGTGCCAGCAGCCAAGAAACACGAACCCCCGCCAACAATGAGCAGTTCTTC
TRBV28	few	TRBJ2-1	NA	CASSLDGDAYNEQFF	TGTGCCAGCAGTTTAGACGGGGACGCCTACAATGAGCAGTTCTTC
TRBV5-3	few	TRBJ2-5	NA	CASSFTSGHTQYF	TGTGCCAGCAGCTTTACTTCGGGTCATACCCAGTACTTC
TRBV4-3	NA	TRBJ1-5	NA	CASSLVHGANKEQHF	TGCGCCAGCAGCCTAGTTCACGGTGCAAACAAGGAACAGCATTTT
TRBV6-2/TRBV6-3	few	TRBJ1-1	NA	CASTHPDTNTEAFF	TGTGCCAGCACCCACCCGGACACTAACACTGAAGCTTTCTTT
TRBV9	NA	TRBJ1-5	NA	CASSVGGVSNQPQHF	TGTGCCAGCAGCGTAGGAGGGGTTAGCAATCAGCCCCAGCATTTT
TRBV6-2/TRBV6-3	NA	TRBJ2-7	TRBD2	CASKLAGRAYEQYF	TGTGCCAGCAAACTAGCGGGCAGAGCCTACGAGCAGTACTTC
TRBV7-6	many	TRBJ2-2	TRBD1	CASSWDRDLDTGELFF	TGTGCCAGCAGCTGGGACAGGGATTTGGACACCGGGGAGCTGTTTTTT
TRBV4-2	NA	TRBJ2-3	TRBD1	CASSLGGQGATDTQYF	TGTGCCAGCAGCCTAGGGGGACAGGGTGCCACAGATACGCAGTATTTT
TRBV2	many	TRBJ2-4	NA	CASSGYGRPKNIQYF	TGTGCCAGCAGTGGATACGGGAGACCCAAAAACATTCAGTACTTC
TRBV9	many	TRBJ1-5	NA	CASSPGGGLSNQPQHF	TGTGCCAGCAGCCCCGGCGGGGGCCTAAGCAATCAGCCCCAGCATTTT
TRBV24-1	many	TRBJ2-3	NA	CATSARGILDTQYF	TGTGCCACCAGTGCCCGGGGGATCTTGGATACGCAGTATTTT
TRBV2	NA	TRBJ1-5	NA	CACSEWGLTGEGQPQHF	TGTGCCTGCAGTGAGTGGGGCCTGACGGGGGAGGGTCAGCCCCAGCATTTT
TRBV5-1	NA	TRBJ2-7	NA	CASSLSGAGYELYF	TGCGCCAGCAGCTTGTCCGGTGCAGGGTACGAGCTGTACTTC
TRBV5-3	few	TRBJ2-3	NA	CASSPRAGGGDTQYF	TGTGCCAGCAGTCCTCGGGCAGGGGGAGGAGATACGCAGTATTTT
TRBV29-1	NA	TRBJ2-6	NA	CSGVTGAGANVLTF	TGCAGCGGTGTAACCGGGGCCGGGGCCAACGTCCTGACTTTC
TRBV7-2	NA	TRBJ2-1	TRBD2	CASSLVSGSFNEQFF	TGTGCCAGCAGCTTAGTGAGCGGGAGTTTCAATGAGCAGTTCTTC
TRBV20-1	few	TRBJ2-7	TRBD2	CSAMRLAGRNKGREQYF	TGCAGTGCTATGAGACTAGCGGGGAGAAATAAAGGAAGGGAGCAGTACTTC
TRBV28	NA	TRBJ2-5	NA	CASSVRGRGLRQETQYF	TGTGCCAGCAGCGTCCGGGGAAGGGGTCTCCGGCAAGAGACCCAGTACTTC
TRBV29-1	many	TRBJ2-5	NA	CSSDSQETQYF	TGCAGCTCAGATAGCCAAGAGACCCAGTACTTC
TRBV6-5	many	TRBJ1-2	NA	CASSYSFVRGRYGYTF	TGTGCCAGCAGTTACTCGTTTGTGCGGGGCCGCTATGGCTACACCTTC
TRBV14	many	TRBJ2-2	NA	CASSQGRTTGELFF	TGTGCCAGCAGCCAAGGCCGGACAACCGGGGAGCTGTTTTTT
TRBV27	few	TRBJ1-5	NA	CASSFGSHQPQHF	TGTGCCAGCAGTTTTGGTTCTCATCAGCCCCAGCATTTT
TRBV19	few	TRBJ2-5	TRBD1	CASSIGTGGQETQYF	TGTGCCAGTAGTATTGGAACAGGGGGACAAGAGACCCAGTACTTC
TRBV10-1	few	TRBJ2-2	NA	CASSGIPGSPTGELFF	TGCGCCAGCAGTGGGATCCCCGGGAGTCCCACCGGGGAGCTGTTTTTT
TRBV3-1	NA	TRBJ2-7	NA	CASSQGYPYEQYF	TGTGCCAGCAGCCAAGGGTACCCCTACGAGCAGTACTTC
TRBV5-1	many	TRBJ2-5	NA	CASRDRTETQYF	TGCGCCAGCAGAGACAGGACGGAGACCCAGTACTTC
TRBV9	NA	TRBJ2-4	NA	CASSVERTLAKNIQYF	TGTGCCAGCAGCGTAGAGCGGACGCTGGCCAAAAACATTCAGTACTTC
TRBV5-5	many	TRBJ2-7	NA	CASSLVGEAYEQYF	TGTGCCAGCAGCTTGGTCGGGGAGGCCTACGAGCAGTACTTC
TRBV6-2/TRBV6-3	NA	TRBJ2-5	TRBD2	CASSYFSTSGETQYF	TGTGCCAGCAGCTATTTTTCGACTAGCGGAGAGACCCAGTACTTC
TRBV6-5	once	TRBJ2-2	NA	CAGSYYEGGGELFF	TGTGCCGGCAGTTACTACGAAGGGGGCGGGGAGCTGTTTTTT
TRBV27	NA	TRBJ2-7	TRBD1	CASRSRDRDTYEQYF	TGTGCCAGCAGGTCCCGGGACAGGGACACCTACGAGCAGTACTTC
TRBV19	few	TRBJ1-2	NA	CASSREGRDLGYTF	TGTGCCAGTAGTCGGGAAGGGAGGGACCTGGGCTACACCTTC
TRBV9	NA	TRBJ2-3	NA	CASSVDRHTDTQYF	TGTGCCAGCAGCGTAGACAGACACACAGATACGCAGTATTTT
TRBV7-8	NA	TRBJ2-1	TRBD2	CASSALSSGEDNEQFF	TGTGCCAGCAGCGCCCTCTCTAGCGGAGAGGACAATGAGCAGTTCTTC
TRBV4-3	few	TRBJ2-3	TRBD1	CASSPGTEYADTQYF	TGCGCCAGCAGCCCCGGGACAGAATATGCAGATACGCAGTATTTT
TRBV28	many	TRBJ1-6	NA	CASRAGLGGSNSPLHF	TGTGCCAGCAGGGCGGGCCTCGGCGGAAGTAATTCACCCCTCCACTTT